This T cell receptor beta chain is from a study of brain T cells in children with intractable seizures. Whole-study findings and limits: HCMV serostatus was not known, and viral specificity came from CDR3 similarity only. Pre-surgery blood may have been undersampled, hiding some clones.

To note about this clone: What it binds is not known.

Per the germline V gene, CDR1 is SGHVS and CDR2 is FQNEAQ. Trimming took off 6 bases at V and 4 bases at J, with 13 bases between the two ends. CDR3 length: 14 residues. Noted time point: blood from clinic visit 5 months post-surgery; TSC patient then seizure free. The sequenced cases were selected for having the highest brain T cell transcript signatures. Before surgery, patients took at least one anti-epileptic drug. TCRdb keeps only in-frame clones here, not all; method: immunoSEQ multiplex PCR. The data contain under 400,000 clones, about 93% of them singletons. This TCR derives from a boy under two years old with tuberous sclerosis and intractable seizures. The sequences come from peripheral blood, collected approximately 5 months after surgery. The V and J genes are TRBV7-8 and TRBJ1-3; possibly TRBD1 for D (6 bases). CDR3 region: CASRPRGSGNTIYF. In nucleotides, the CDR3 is TGTGCCAGCAGACCTAGGGGGTCGGGAAACACCATATATTTT.